The present T cell receptor beta chain was sequenced within a study of memory CD4+ T cells and cytomegalovirus serostatus. Study-wide findings and caveats: Suggested: most of the CMV-linked TCR signature lies in CD4+ memory cells.

The length of the CDR3 is 13 residues. V was cut by 5 bases and J by 7 bases, with 12 bases left in between. Germline V gives CDR1 LNHDA, CDR2 SQIVND (reference sequence). With respect to this clone: Its antigen is not identified.

The sort gate was single viable CD3+CD4+CD8-CD45RO+ cells for memory CD4+ T cells. Assay used: immunoSEQ multiplex PCR; TCRdb lists only in-frame clones, some missing. This sample has about 52,000 clones, with over 70% found just once. The V and J genes are TRBV19 and TRBJ1-5; the D gene is possibly TRBD1 (5 bases). The receptor's source is an adult in good health and CMV-seropositive. What was sequenced was memory CD4+ T cells from blood. DNA of the CDR3: TGTGCCAGTAGTCTACAGGTTAGACAGCCCCAGCATTTT. It encodes CASSLQVRQPQHF.